A single sample is the source of the 5 T cell receptor beta chains below, sequenced in a study of brain metastases from non-small cell lung cancer. TCRdb's copy holds only in-frame clones and misses some; the assay was immunoSEQ multiplex PCR. The sample shows over 3,500 clones, roughly 80% of them seen only once. Sequencing input: primary lung tumor tissue. These receptors were collected from a donor aged 40 or older with non-small cell lung cancer.

The chain joins TRBV18 to TRBJ2-1; D might be TRBD1 (7 bases). The CDR3 consists of 16 residues. With 2 bases removed from V and 9 bases from J, the gap between germline ends came to 20 bases. The germline V gene has CDR1 KGHSH and CDR2 LQKENI. The CDR3 DNA reads as TGTGCCAGCTCACCAAAAATACCAGGGGGGATACTTGAGCAGTTCTTC. Amino acids: CASSPKIPGGILEQFF.

This clone was observed once. The chain combines TRBV7-8 with TRBJ1-1, with D uncertain. V was pared by 0 bases and J by 2 bases, with 4 bases between. Per the germline V gene, CDR1 is SGHVS and CDR2 is FQNEAQ. The CDR3 sequence is 13 residues long. The CDR3 reads CASSLAPNTEAFF. Written as DNA, the CDR3 is TGTGCCAGCAGCTTAGCCCCAAACACTGAAGCTTTCTTT.

This sequence joins TRBV18 and TRBJ1-1; D is unresolved. This CDR3 spans 16 amino acids. CDR1 and CDR2 from the germline V gene are KGHSH and LQKENI. V was cut by 2 bases and J by 1 base, with 14 bases left in between. CDR3 residues: CASSPFNLQQNTEAFF. In nucleotides, the CDR3 is TGTGCCAGCTCACCATTCAATTTACAGCAGAACACTGAAGCTTTCTTT. Combining the CDR3 with reference TRBV18 and TRBJ1-1 gives the whole variable domain NAGVMQNPRHLVRRRGQEARLRCSPMKGHSHVYWYRQLPEEGLKFMVYLQKENIIDESGMPKERFSAEFPKEGPSILRIQQVVRGDSAAYFCASSPFNLQQNTEAFFGQGTRLTVV.

The chain is built from TRBV10-1 and TRBJ1-6, with D perhaps TRBD1 (6 bases). CDR3 size: 15 residues. CDR1 is WNHNN, CDR2 SYGVQD, per germline (reference sequence). Trimming pared 0 bases from V and 7 bases from J, leaving 10 bases between. CDR3 DNA: TGCGCCAGCAGTGAGTCAAGAGGGGGGAATTCACCCCTCCACTTT. Protein: CASSESRGGNSPLHF.

This chain uses TRBV24-1 with TRBJ2-2, with 7 bases fitting TRBD2. The junction had 10 bases not matched to a gene; V was cut back by 7 bases and J by 12 bases. Germline V gives CDR1 KGHDR, CDR2 SFDVKD. This CDR3 has 13 amino acids. The CDR3 sequence: CATRPSGAAKLFF. The CDR3 nucleotides read TGTGCCACCAGGCCTAGCGGTGCGGCGAAGCTGTTTTTT.